There are many counts of the clone carrying this T cell receptor beta chain. V was pared by 2 bases and J by 0 bases, with 9 bases between. The germline CDR1 and CDR2 sequences are SGHKS and YYEKEE (reference sequence). CDR3 length: 15 residues. This sample stems from a study of T cell repertoires in cytomegalovirus infection. One entry per CDR3 protein results from TCRdb running MiXCR on the reads. The repertoire holds some 180,000 distinct CDR3 sequences, with approximately 19% as singletons. This chain joins TRBV5-5 and TRBJ1-5, with D possibly matching TRBD1 (6 bases). Sequenced sample: PBMCs. The sequence was collected from a human donor in good health (CMV status not recorded). Some clones in this sample may be carry-over from other donors' samples. CDR3 sequence: CASSFGGHSNQPQHF. The CDR3 DNA reads TGTGCCAGCAGCTTTGGGGGCCATAGCAATCAGCCCCAGCATTTT.